This T cell receptor (beta chain) emerged from a study of early T cells in non-severe SARS-CoV-2 infection. About the research overall: It was bulk RNA from unsorted whole blood that was sequenced, and the chains were unpaired. Notes on the study in general: The matching step, a VDJdb search, favored anti-spike CD8 responses and missed private and CD4 specificities.

On this clonotype: What it binds is not known.

Attachment of unique molecular identifiers was made to individual cDNA molecules. TCRdb passed the 5' RACE reads through MiXCR, listing each CDR3 protein once. Here the sample spans 66,000 or so distinct CDR3 sequences, about 12% being singletons. The sequenced sample was whole blood. The sequence was collected from an adult who was a healthcare worker with PCR-confirmed SARS-CoV-2 infection or an uninfected control (not recorded which).

The CDR3 nucleotides are TGTGCCAGCTCACCACCGGAGAGGGGCACAGATACGCAGTATTTT. Translating gives CASSPPERGTDTQYF. This chain connects TRBV18 to TRBJ2-3; a possible D gene is TRBD2 (5 bases). The ends were cut back, 0 bases at V and 1 base at J, with 8 bases in the middle. The CDR3 loop spans 15 amino acids. Per germline, CDR1 KGHSH and CDR2 LQKENI.